This T cell receptor (beta chain) was retrieved from a study of OX40 agonist ivuxolimab in advanced cancers. Study conclusions and caveats: Normalized T-cell clonal expansion was also low in some nonresponders.

Concerning this clone: Its matching antigen is unknown.

Data came from immunoSEQ multiplex PCR; TCRdb stores just in-frame clones and leaves some out. The data show some 57,000 clones, 86% seen once. The CDR3 contains 16 residues. The trim removed 2 bases at V and 2 bases at J, leaving 5 bases unmatched. Germline CDR1 is SGHTA and CDR2 is FQGTGA. The chain is built from TRBV7-3 and TRBJ2-2; TRBD1 aligns across 7 bases. The source material was CD4+ or CD8+ T cells sorted from blood, sampled in a trial of the OX40 agonist ivuxolimab. The receptor was derived from an adult with an advanced solid tumor such as melanoma, head and neck, liver or kidney cancer. CDR3 in amino acids: CASSLQAGGNTGELFF. The CDR3 DNA reads TGTGCCAGCAGCTTACAGGCAGGGGGAAACACCGGGGAGCTGTTTTTT. The variable domain in full, completed from reference TRBV7-3 and TRBJ2-2, reads GAGVSQTPSNKVTEKGKYVELRCDPISGHTALYWYRQSLGQGPEFLIYFQGTGAADDSGLPNDRFFAVRPEGSVSTLKIQRTERGDSAVYLCASSLQAGGNTGELFFGEGSRLTVL.